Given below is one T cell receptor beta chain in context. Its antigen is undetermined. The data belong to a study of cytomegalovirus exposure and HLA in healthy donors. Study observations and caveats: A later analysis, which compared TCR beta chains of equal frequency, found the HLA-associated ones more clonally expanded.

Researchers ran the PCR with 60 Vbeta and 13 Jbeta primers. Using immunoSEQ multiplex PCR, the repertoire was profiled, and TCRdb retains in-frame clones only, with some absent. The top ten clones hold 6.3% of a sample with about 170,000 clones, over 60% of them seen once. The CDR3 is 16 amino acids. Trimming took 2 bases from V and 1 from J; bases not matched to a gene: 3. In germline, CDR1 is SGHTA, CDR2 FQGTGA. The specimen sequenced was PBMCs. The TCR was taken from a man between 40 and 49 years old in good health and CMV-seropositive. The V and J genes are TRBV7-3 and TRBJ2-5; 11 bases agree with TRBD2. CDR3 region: CASSLSGTSGQETQYF. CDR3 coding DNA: TGTGCCAGCAGCTTATCCGGGACTAGCGGCCAAGAGACCCAGTACTTC.